Listed below are T cell receptor beta chains from one sample, sequenced in a study of T-cell memory formation after mild COVID-19. MiXCR, run by TCRdb on the 5' RACE reads, gives a single entry per CDR3 protein. This sample carries roughly 100,000 distinct CDR3 sequences, approximately 13% of them seen once, and the ten largest clones take approximately 26%. Sequenced input: PBMCs or a T cell subset sorted from them (not recorded which). The origin of the receptors is an adult woman who had mild COVID-19 (a few samples of this study predate the infection). Cell type and time point are not known. Both conserved end residues are part of each CDR3. The D gene is left open where the match is weak. A clone size is listed for some rows: how often the clone was seen (once, few, many), or a class if it is expanded.

TRBV20-1	TRBD2	TRBJ2-7	few	CSASAGSYEQYF	TGCAGTGCCTCAGCGGGAAGCTACGAGCAGTACTTC
TRBV4-1	.	TRBJ2-7	.	CASSGRTYEQYF	TGCGCCAGCAGCGGACGGACCTACGAGCAGTACTTC
TRBV4-3	.	TRBJ2-7	few	CASSHQWGGLGYEQYF	TGCGCCAGCAGCCACCAATGGGGGGGCCTAGGCTACGAGCAGTACTTC
TRBV29-1	.	TRBJ2-7	.	CSVHLGRNEQYF	TGCAGCGTCCACTTGGGGCGGAACGAGCAGTACTTC
TRBV7-7	.	TRBJ2-1	.	CASSPLSTSYNEQFF	TGTGCTAGCAGCCCGCTTTCTACCTCCTACAATGAGCAGTTCTTC
TRBV7-9	.	TRBJ2-2	few	CASSFVRGELFF	TGTGCCAGCAGCTTTGTTCGCGGGGAGCTGTTTTTT
TRBV7-6	.	TRBJ2-5	many	CASSPDGVVETQYF	TGTGCCAGCAGCCCCGACGGGGTTGTGGAGACCCAGTACTTC
TRBV7-2	.	TRBJ1-1	few	CASSPDSGEAFF	TGTGCCAGCAGCCCCGATTCAGGAGAAGCTTTCTTT
TRBV6-5	TRBD1	TRBJ2-1	many	CASRTGRRFF	TGTGCCAGCAGGACAGGGCGACGATTCTTC
TRBV4-3	TRBD1	TRBJ1-5	.	CASSQENRGLQPQHF	TGCGCCAGCAGCCAAGAAAACAGGGGGCTTCAGCCCCAGCATTTT
TRBV12-3/TRBV12-4	.	TRBJ2-2	few	CASSWTANTGELFF	TGTGCCAGCAGTTGGACAGCGAACACCGGGGAGCTGTTTTTT
TRBV7-6	.	TRBJ2-2	few	CASSLPTGELFF	TGTGCCAGCAGCTTACCCACCGGGGAGCTGTTTTTT
TRBV5-1	TRBD2	TRBJ2-5	.	CASSPGTSLETQYF	TGCGCCAGCAGTCCCGGGACTAGTCTCGAGACCCAGTACTTC
TRBV30	.	TRBJ2-7	many	CAWSPPGRPYEQYF	TGTGCCTGGAGTCCTCCTGGCCGCCCCTACGAGCAGTACTTC
TRBV11-3	.	TRBJ2-1	.	CASSVGRGRGDEQFF	TGTGCCAGCAGCGTAGGAAGAGGAAGGGGGGATGAGCAGTTCTTC
TRBV6-5	TRBD2	TRBJ2-1	.	CASSYRLAGMMDNEQFF	TGTGCCAGCAGTTACCGGCTAGCGGGGATGATGGATAATGAGCAGTTCTTC
TRBV20-1	.	TRBJ1-1	few	CSARGDTGRTEAFF	TGCAGTGCTAGAGGTGACACAGGGAGAACTGAAGCTTTCTTT
TRBV12-3/TRBV12-4	.	TRBJ1-1	few	CASSSPGGTEAFF	TGTGCCAGCAGCTCCCCCGGGGGAACTGAAGCTTTCTTT
TRBV3-1	.	TRBJ2-4	few	CASSQEGRNAKNIQYF	TGTGCCAGCAGCCAAGAAGGCAGAAATGCCAAAAACATTCAGTACTTC
TRBV24-1	.	TRBJ1-5	many	CATSVGNNQPQHF	TGTGCCACCAGTGTAGGGAATAATCAGCCCCAGCATTTT
TRBV5-1	TRBD2	TRBJ2-7	.	CASSFEPGLSYEQYF	TGCGCCAGCAGCTTTGAGCCGGGACTATCCTACGAGCAGTACTTC
TRBV7-9	.	TRBJ2-3	.	CASSLALGLDTQYF	TGTGCCAGCAGCTTAGCGCTCGGACTCGATACGCAGTATTTT
TRBV4-3	TRBD1	TRBJ1-2	.	CASSQDPRDSYGYTF	TGCGCCAGCAGCCAAGATCCCCGGGACAGCTATGGCTACACCTTC
TRBV11-2	.	TRBJ2-3	many	CASSGTGTADIDTQYF	TGTGCCAGCAGCGGGACCGGGACGGCGGATATTGATACGCAGTATTTT
TRBV5-1	TRBD1	TRBJ2-7	.	CASSLGPGQAYEQYF	TGCGCCAGCAGCTTGGGACCGGGACAGGCCTACGAGCAGTACTTC